This TCR beta chain was obtained from a study of identical twins. V lost 3 bases to trimming and J lost 2 bases; unmatched junction nucleotides: 5. The CDR3 spans 15 residues. Looked up from germline, CDR1 is SGHDT and CDR2 is YYEEEE. This clonotype was counted between two and nine times. TCRdb re-called the 5' RACE reads through MiXCR, storing one row per CDR3 protein. The sample lists roughly 470,000 distinct CDR3 sequences, 14% occurring once. These data also formed part of another study, on yellow fever vaccine responses in identical twins.

The sample consisted of CD4+ T cells sorted from blood. The sequence came from a woman in her late teens or twenties in good health. V and J are TRBV5-6 and TRBJ2-3; 8 bases align to TRBD2. As DNA, the CDR3 is TGTGCCAGCAGCTCGGGACTAGTCTTCACAGATACGCAGTATTTT. Translated, it gives CASSSGLVFTDTQYF.